This T cell receptor beta chain appears in the sequencing data of a study of blood T cell repertoires in COVID-19 (dated by TCRdb to 2020 to 2022). In the study overall: The collaborator samples originated in the United States, Italy and Spain and spanned the acute and convalescent phases of COVID-19. The material from the prospective study consisted of cDNA or gDNA derived from T cells, B-cell-depleted T cells, or PBMCs. Subjects who had been exposed to COVID-19, were actively infected with it, or had recovered from it provided the deeply sampled blood TCRbeta repertoires that made up the dataset. The repertoires were released in a freely available public database intended as a resource for research on the immune response to SARS-CoV-2. The samples were drawn from two sources: the first 160 participants of the ongoing ImmuneRACE study, and 1,000 to 1,500 subjects contributed by 6 global collaborators. The sample metadata nearly always contained a de-identified subject ID, COVID-19 status, age in years and sex. Where available, HLA class I and class II types were taken from metadata supplied by the sample provider and were not determined by assay-based typing. Broader findings and caveats from the paper: Clinical and demographic metadata were provided uncurated, with the amount varying by source and participant.

Regarding this clone: The clone's antigen remains unknown. No base quality values were provided; no much bigger clone lies one nucleotide off.

Enrolling through a virtual design, the prospective study's participants ranged in age from about 18 to 100 years and lived across 24 United States geographic areas. In the prospective study, participants were assigned to cohorts based on the clinical history participants reported in a screening survey and a study questionnaire. Recovered participants in ImmuneRACE Cohort 3 were defined as having two consecutive negative NP/OP PCR tests, clearance from a healthcare professional, or resolution of symptoms. In the prospective study, mobile phlebotomists collected whole blood, serum and a nasopharyngeal or oropharyngeal swab from each participant. Participants in the prospective study had the option to provide additional blood draws and questionnaires over a roughly two-month period. Prospective study blood samples were shipped either frozen or at room temperature before DNA extraction. TCRbeta CDR3 regions were amplified from genomic DNA using the immunoSEQ Assay, a bias-controlled multiplex PCR. Per the authors' processing: Within the assay, amplification of reference gene primers was used to estimate how many nucleated cells each sample contained. To quantify the absolute abundance of each unique TCRbeta CDR3 rearrangement, sequence reads were collapsed and filtered. For each sample, productive Simpson clonality was calculated as the square root of Simpson's diversity index over productive rearrangements. Not all clones reach the TCRdb copy of this immuneACCESS table, which keeps in-frame sequences only. Checked studies attribute under half of the gap to unresolved V genes and leave the rest unexplained. Clone size and V and J calls were adopted from that table, with D and trimming inferred from the DNA. The sample table shows 200,000 to 250,000 clones, and 82% are seen once. The ten largest clones capture roughly 3.5% of the sample.

This clonotype was obtained from a woman aged 55-69 years who had recovered from COVID-19. Sequencing was done on a sample of PBMCs or T cells enriched from blood (not recorded which).

The DNA sequence is given as TGTGCCAGCAGAAAGGGACAGGGGTGGGGTGGCTACACCTTC. The translation is CASRKGQGWGGYTF. The rearrangement joined TRBV6-5 to TRBJ1-2; TRBD1 aligns with 10 central bases. The germline V gene encodes CDR1 MNHEY and CDR2 SVGAGI. The CDR3 contains 14 residues, cysteine and phenylalanine counted. The DNA shown is the 42-base CDR3, in frame from base 1. Compared with germline, V lacks 6 bases and J lacks 7 bases; bases without a gene match: 8.